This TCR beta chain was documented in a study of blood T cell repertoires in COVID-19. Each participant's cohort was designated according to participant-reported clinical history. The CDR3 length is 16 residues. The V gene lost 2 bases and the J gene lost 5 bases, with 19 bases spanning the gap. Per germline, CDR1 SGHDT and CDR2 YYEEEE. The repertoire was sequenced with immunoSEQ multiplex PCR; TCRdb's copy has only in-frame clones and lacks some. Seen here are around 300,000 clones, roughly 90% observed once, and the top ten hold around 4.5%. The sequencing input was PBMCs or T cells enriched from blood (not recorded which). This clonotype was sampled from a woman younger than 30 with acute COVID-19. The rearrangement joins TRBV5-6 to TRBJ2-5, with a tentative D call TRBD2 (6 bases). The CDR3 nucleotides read TGTGCCAGCAGCTTAGTTCTGACGGGAGTTTTGGAGACCCAGTACTTC. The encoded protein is CASSLVLTGVLETQYF.